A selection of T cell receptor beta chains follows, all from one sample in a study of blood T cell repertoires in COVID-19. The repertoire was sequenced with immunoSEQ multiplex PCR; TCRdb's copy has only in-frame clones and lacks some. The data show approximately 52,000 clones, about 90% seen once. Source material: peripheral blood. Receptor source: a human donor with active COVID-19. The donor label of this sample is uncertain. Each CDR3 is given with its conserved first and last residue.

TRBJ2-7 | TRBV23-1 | CASSQGRTHYEQYF
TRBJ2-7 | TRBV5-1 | CASSSPPPRQGARGSSYEQYF
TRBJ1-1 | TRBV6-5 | CASSYPGGGRTEAFF
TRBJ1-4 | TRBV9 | CASSRRGQFNEKLFF
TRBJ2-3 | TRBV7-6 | CASSSGLAGGIGDTDTQYF
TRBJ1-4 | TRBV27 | CASNRMGAGEKLFF
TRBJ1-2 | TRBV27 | CASSLRGRTGSDYGYTF
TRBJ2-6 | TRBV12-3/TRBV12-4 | CAIPGAGANVLTF
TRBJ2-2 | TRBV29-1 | CSVPGGGGELFF
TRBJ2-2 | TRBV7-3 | CAIPAEGTLNTGELFF